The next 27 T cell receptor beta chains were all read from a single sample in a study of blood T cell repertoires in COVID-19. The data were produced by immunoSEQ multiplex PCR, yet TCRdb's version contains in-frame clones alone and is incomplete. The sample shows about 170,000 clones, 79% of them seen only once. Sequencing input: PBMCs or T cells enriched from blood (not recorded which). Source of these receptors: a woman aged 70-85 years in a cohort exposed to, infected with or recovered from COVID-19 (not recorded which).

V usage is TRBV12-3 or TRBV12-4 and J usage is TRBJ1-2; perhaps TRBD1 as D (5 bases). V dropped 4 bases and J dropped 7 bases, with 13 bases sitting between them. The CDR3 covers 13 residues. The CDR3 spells CASSSTGSSGYTF. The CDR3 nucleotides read TGTGCCAGCAGTTCCACAGGAAGCAGTGGCTACACCTTC.

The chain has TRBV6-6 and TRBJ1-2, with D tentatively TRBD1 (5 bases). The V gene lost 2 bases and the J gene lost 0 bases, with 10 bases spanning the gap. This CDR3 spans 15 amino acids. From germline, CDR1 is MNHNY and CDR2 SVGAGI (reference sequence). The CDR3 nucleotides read TGTGCCAGCAGTTACGGGGGGATACCTAACTATGGCTACACCTTC. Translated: CASSYGGIPNYGYTF.

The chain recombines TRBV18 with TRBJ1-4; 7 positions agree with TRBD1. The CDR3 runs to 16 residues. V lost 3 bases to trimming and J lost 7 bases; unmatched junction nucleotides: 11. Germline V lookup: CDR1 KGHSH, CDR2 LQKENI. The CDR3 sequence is CASSPGQISTGEKLFF. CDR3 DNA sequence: TGTGCCAGCTCACCGGGACAGATATCCACTGGTGAAAAACTGTTTTTT.

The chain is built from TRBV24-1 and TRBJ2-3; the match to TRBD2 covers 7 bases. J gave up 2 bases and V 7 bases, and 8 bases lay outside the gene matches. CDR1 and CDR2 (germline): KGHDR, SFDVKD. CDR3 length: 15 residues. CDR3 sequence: CATRSGAGVTDTQYF. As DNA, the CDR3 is TGTGCCACCAGGTCCGGGGCGGGGGTCACAGATACGCAGTATTTT.

The chain's CDR3 is CASSLEDGRSGAGYTF. In DNA form, the CDR3 reads TGCGCCAGCAGCTTGGAAGATGGCAGGTCGGGAGCTGGCTACACCTTC. V is TRBV5-1 and J is TRBJ1-2; D is unresolved. Deletions cut 0 bases from V and 7 bases from J, with 19 bases between. In germline, CDR1 is SGHRS, CDR2 YFSETQ. This CDR3 has 16 amino acids.

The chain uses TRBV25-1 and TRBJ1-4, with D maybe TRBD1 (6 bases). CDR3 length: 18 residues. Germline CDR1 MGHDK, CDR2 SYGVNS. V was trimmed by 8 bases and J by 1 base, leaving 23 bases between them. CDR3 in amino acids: CASSSGTSVGGTNEKLFF. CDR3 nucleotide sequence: TGTGCCAGCTCCTCCGGGACATCTGTTGGGGGAACTAATGAAAAACTGTTTTTT.

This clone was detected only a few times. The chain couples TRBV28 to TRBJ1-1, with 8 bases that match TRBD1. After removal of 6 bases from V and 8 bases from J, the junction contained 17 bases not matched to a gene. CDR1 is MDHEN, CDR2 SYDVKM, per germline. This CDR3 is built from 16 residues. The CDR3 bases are TGTGCCAGCAGCCTAGGGGGAGGACAGGGTATAGCGGAAGCTTTCTTT. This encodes CASSLGGGQGIAEAFF.

CDR3 DNA: TGTGCCAGCTCACCACAGGGGGCCCTGAACACTGAAGCTTTCTTT. It yields the protein CASSPQGALNTEAFF. The chain uses TRBV18 and TRBJ1-1, with 7 positions matching TRBD1. Per the germline V gene, CDR1 is KGHSH and CDR2 is LQKENI. Losses at the gene ends were 1 base for V and 0 bases for J; bases not matched to a gene: 2. The CDR3 runs to 15 residues. The full variable domain, its missing parts supplied by reference TRBV18 and TRBJ1-1, is NAGVMQNPRHLVRRRGQEARLRCSPMKGHSHVYWYRQLPEEGLKFMVYLQKENIIDESGMPKERFSAEFPKEGPSILRIQQVVRGDSAAYFCASSPQGALNTEAFFGQGTRLTVV.

The CDR3 reads CASSQAQEETWNEQFF. The CDR3 DNA reads as TGCGCCAGCAGCCAAGCACAGGAAGAGACATGGAATGAGCAGTTCTTC. The chain uses TRBV4-1 and TRBJ2-1; TRBD1 is a possible D gene (5 bases). This CDR3 has 16 residues. The ends were cut back, 1 base at V and 7 bases at J, with 17 bases in the middle. Germline values: CDR1 MGHRA, CDR2 YSYEKL.

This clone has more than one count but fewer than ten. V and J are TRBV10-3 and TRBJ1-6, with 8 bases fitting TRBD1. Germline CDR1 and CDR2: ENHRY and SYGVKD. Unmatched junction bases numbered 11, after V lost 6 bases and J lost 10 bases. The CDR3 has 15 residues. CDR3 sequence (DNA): TGTGCCATCAGGGGACCCGGGACAGGTGGATCACCCCTCCACTTT. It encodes CAIRGPGTGGSPLHF.

For the CDR3, the DNA is TGCGCCAGCAGCTTGGAGGGGGATGGGACTGAAGCTTTCTTT. Its protein is CASSLEGDGTEAFF. The genes are TRBV5-1 and TRBJ1-1; D is perhaps TRBD1 (6 bases). The germline V gene encodes CDR1 SGHRS and CDR2 YFSETQ. Trimming cost V 0 bases and J 5 bases, with 11 bases left between them. The CDR3 runs to 14 residues.

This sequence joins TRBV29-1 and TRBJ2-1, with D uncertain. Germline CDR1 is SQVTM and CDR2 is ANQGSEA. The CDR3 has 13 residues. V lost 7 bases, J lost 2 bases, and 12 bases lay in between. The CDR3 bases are TGCAGCGCTAAATCCCGGGCCTACAATGAGCAGTTCTTC. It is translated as CSAKSRAYNEQFF.

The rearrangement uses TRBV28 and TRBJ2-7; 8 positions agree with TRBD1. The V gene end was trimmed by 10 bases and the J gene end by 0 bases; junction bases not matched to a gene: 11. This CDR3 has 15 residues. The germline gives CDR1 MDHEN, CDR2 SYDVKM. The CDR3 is CATTSRQGLSYEQYF. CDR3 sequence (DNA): TGTGCCACCACGTCTAGACAGGGGCTCTCCTACGAGCAGTACTTC.

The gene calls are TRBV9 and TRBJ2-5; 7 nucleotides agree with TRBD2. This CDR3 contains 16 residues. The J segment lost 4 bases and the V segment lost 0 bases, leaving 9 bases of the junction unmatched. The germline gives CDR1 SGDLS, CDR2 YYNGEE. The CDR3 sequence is CASSVGVVGGRETQYF. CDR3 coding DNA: TGTGCCAGCAGCGTAGGTGTCGTAGGCGGGAGAGAGACCCAGTACTTC. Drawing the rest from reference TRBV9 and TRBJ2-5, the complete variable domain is DSGVTQTPKHLITATGQRVTLRCSPRSGDLSVYWYQQSLDQGLQFLIQYYNGEERAKGNILERFSAQQFPDLHSELNLSSLELGDSALYFCASSVGVVGGRETQYFGPGTRLLVL.

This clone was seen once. The CDR3 sequence: CASSLLVSRSNTIYF. The CDR3 DNA reads as TGTGCCAGCAGTTTACTGGTCAGTCGATCTAACACCATATATTTT. J is TRBJ1-3 and V is TRBV28; the D is unclear. CDR3 length: 15 residues. Per germline, CDR1 MDHEN and CDR2 SYDVKM. V was trimmed by 2 bases and J by 7 bases, leaving 15 bases between them.

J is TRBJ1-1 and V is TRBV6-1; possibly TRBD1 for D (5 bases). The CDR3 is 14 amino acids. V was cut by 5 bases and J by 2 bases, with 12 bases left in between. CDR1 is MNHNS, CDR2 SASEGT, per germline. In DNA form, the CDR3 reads TGTGCCAGCAGTTCTCCGGGACTTAACACTGAAGCTTTCTTT. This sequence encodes CASSSPGLNTEAFF.

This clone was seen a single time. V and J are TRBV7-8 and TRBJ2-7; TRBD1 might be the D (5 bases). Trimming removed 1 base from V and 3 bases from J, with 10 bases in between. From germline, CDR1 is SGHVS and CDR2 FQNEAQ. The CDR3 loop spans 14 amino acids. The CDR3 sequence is CASSLVAGRYEQYF. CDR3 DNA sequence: TGTGCCAGCAGCTTAGTGGCAGGGCGCTACGAGCAGTACTTC.

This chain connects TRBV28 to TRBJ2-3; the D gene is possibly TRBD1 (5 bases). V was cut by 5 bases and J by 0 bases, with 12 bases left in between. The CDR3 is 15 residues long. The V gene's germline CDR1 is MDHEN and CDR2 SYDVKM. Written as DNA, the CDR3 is TGTGCCAGCAGTCCTGGACACGAAAGCACAGATACGCAGTATTTT. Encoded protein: CASSPGHESTDTQYF. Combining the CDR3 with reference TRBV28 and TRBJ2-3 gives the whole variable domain DVKVTQSSRYLVKRTGEKVFLECVQDMDHENMFWYRQDPGLGLRLIYFSYDVKMKEKGDIPEGYSVSREKKERFSLILESASTNQTSMYLCASSPGHESTDTQYFGPGTRLTVL.

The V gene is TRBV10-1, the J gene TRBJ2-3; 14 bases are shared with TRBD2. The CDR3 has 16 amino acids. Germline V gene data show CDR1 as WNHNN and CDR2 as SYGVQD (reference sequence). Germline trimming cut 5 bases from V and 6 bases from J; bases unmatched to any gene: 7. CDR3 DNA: TGCGCCAGCAGTCGGGGACTAGCGGGAGTGTCGGATACGCAGTATTTT. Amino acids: CASSRGLAGVSDTQYF.

Here the CDR3 reads CASSGPPGLANTGELFF. CDR3 in DNA: TGTGCCAGCAGTGGGCCTCCGGGACTAGCGAACACCGGGGAGCTGTTTTTT. The chain employs TRBV2 and TRBJ2-2, with 8 bases aligning to TRBD2. This CDR3 contains 17 residues. Germline V gene data show CDR1 as SNHLY and CDR2 as FYNNEI. J gave up 0 bases and V 4 bases, and 7 bases lay outside the gene matches.

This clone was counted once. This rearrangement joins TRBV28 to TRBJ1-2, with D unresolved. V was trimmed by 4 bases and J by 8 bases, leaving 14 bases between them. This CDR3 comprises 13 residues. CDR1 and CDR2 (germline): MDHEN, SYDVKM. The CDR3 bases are TGTGCCAGCAGTTACTTGTCGGTGCCCGGCTACACCTTC. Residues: CASSYLSVPGYTF.

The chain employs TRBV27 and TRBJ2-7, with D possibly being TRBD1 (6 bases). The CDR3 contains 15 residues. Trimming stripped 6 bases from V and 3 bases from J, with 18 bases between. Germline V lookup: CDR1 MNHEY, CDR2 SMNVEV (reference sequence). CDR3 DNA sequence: TGTGCCAGCAGCCCCGGACAGAAGGATAGCTACGAGCAGTACTTC. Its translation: CASSPGQKDSYEQYF.

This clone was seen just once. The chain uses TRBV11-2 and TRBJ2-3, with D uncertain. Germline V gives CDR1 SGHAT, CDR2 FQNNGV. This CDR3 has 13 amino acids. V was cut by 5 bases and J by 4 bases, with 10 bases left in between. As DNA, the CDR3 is TGTGCCAGCAGCCCTTACTATTCAGATACGCAGTATTTT. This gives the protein CASSPYYSDTQYF.

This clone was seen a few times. The CDR3 here is CASSMGRVNTEAFF. The CDR3, as DNA: TGTGCCAGTAGTATGGGCAGGGTGAACACTGAAGCTTTCTTT. The V gene is TRBV19, the J gene TRBJ1-1, with D possibly being TRBD1 (5 bases). From germline, CDR1 is LNHDA and CDR2 SQIVND (reference sequence). The CDR3 sequence is 14 residues long. V was shortened by 3 bases and J by 0 bases, with 8 bases between the two germline ends.

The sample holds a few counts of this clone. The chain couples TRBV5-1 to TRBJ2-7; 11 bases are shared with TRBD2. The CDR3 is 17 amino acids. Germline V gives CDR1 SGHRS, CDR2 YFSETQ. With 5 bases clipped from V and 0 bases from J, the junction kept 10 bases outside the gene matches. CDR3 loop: CASSRLPGLADSYEQYF. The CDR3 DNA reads TGCGCCAGCAGTCGACTACCGGGACTAGCGGACTCCTACGAGCAGTACTTC.

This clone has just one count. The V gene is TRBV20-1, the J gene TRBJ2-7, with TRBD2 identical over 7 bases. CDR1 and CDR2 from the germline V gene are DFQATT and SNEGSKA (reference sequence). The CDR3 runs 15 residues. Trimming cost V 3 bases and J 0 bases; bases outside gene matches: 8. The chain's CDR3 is CSASQGTSVSYEQYF. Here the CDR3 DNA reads TGCAGTGCTAGTCAAGGAACTAGCGTCTCCTACGAGCAGTACTTC.

The CDR3 reads CASSLLGGPAYNEQFF. CDR3 sequence (DNA): TGTGCCAGCAGCTTATTAGGCGGGCCGGCCTACAATGAGCAGTTCTTC. The chain links TRBV7-3 to TRBJ2-1, with D tentatively TRBD2 (5 bases). The CDR3 has 16 amino acids. V was cut by 2 bases and J by 2 bases, with 13 bases left in between. Germline lookup yields CDR1 SGHTA and CDR2 FQGTGA.